These T cell receptor beta chains were read from a single sample in a study of beta chain features in type 1 diabetes. Sequenced by immunoSEQ multiplex PCR; TCRdb stores in-frame clones only, minus some. The sample comprises 200,000 to 300,000 clones, approximately 15% of which are singletons, and 0.015% to 0.02% rests with the top ten. Material: naive CD4+ T cells from blood. The source of these receptors is a man aged 30 to 45 with type 1 diabetes. CDR3s include the opening cysteine and the closing phenylalanine or tryptophan. Fields, in order: V gene, J gene, clone size, CDR3 protein. Rows may omit the clone size; those that give it use once, few, many or a size class.

V: TRBV11-2; J: TRBJ2-3; size: .; CDR3: CASSGGEADTQYF
V: TRBV15; J: TRBJ2-6; size: .; CDR3: CATSRAPLSGANVLTF
V: TRBV30; J: TRBJ1-4; size: few; CDR3: CAWNQGTNEKLFF
V: TRBV7-8; J: TRBJ1-5; size: few; CDR3: CASSSDRGPGYSNQPQHF
V: TRBV4-1; J: TRBJ2-7; size: few; CDR3: CASSQAVPEAGQYF
V: TRBV19; J: TRBJ2-5; size: .; CDR3: CATRGTWQETQYF
V: TRBV6-6; J: TRBJ1-1; size: once; CDR3: CASRRTSGGLSEAFF
V: TRBV9; J: TRBJ2-7; size: .; CDR3: CASTPHQTGRFYEQYF
V: TRBV6-5; J: TRBJ1-2; size: .; CDR3: CASGRGLGGYTF
V: TRBV6-5; J: TRBJ2-1; size: few; CDR3: CASSGQGVINEQFF
V: TRBV6-6; J: TRBJ1-1; size: few; CDR3: CASRGQGGAEAFF
V: TRBV2; J: TRBJ2-6; size: .; CDR3: CASLSGTGANVLTF
V: TRBV6-6; J: TRBJ2-1; size: once; CDR3: CASSFQRDRGQNEQFF
V: TRBV18; J: TRBJ2-6; size: few; CDR3: CASSKQGAGANVLTF
V: TRBV6-5; J: TRBJ2-5; size: few; CDR3: CASKTEGQTQYF
V: TRBV6-5; J: TRBJ1-2; size: few; CDR3: CASSYAGGYGYTF
V: TRBV4-1; J: TRBJ2-6; size: .; CDR3: CASSQGQGPANVLTF